A single sample gave rise to the 6 T cell receptor beta chains below, sequenced in a study of response to subunit inactivated influenza vaccine. MiXCR was run by TCRdb on the RT-PCR reads, yielding one entry per CDR3 protein. The table shows about half a million distinct CDR3 sequences, with 6.5% to 8% occurring only once. The sample consisted of PBMCs from blood, taken less than 30 months after vaccination. These receptors came from a man aged 50-75 years who received an inactivated influenza vaccine.

The chain carries TRBV5-1 and TRBJ2-5; D is unresolved. The V end lost 1 base, the J end lost 4 bases, and 8 bases lay between the germline ends. This CDR3 comprises 13 residues. Germline V gene sequence: CDR1 SGHRS, CDR2 YFSETQ. The CDR3 DNA sequence: TGCGCCAGCAGCTTGCAGGTACGAGAGACCCAGTACTTC. Its translation is CASSLQVRETQYF.

A few counts support this clonotype. This chain uses TRBV30 with TRBJ1-3; unclear D gene. CDR1 GTSNPN and CDR2 SVGIG come from the germline V gene (reference sequence). The CDR3 is made up of 11 amino acids. The V gene lost 8 bases and the J gene lost 2 bases, with 7 bases spanning the gap. The CDR3 sequence: CARGTGNTIYF. The CDR3 nucleotides are TGTGCCCGTGGAACTGGAAACACCATATATTTT.

This clonotype appeared many times. The rearrangement joins TRBV7-2 to TRBJ2-1; 7 bases align to TRBD2. Looked up from germline, CDR1 is SGHTA and CDR2 is FQGNSA. This CDR3 contains 12 residues. The V segment lost 0 bases and the J segment 12 bases; nucleotides outside the gene matches: 2. DNA of the CDR3: TGTGCCAGCAGCTTAGCCGGCGGGAGGCAGTTCTTC. Translated: CASSLAGGRQFF.

This clonotype was seen many times. The rearrangement joins TRBV5-1 to TRBJ1-2, with D perhaps TRBD1 (6 bases). V shed 0 bases and J shed 8 bases, with 8 bases lying between them. Germline CDR1 and CDR2: SGHRS and YFSETQ. The CDR3 totals 12 residues. The CDR3 spells CASSLEGVGYTF. The CDR3 bases are TGCGCCAGCAGCTTGGAGGGGGTCGGCTACACCTTC.

This clonotype was counted ten times or more. V is TRBV7-6 and J is TRBJ2-7; 8 nucleotides match TRBD1. Germline V lookup: CDR1 SGHVS, CDR2 FNYEAQ. CDR3 length equals 15 residues. V gave up 0 bases and J gave up 5 bases; unmatched junction bases: 6. CDR3 sequence (DNA): TGTGCCAGCAGCTTAGCGGCAGGGGGCATTGACGAGCAGTACTTC. Amino acid sequence: CASSLAAGGIDEQYF.

The chain carries TRBV7-9 and TRBJ2-5, with D possibly matching TRBD1 (6 bases). Germline lookup yields CDR1 SEHNR and CDR2 FQNEAQ (reference sequence). V lost 5 bases, J lost 4 bases, and 14 bases lay in between. The CDR3 loop spans 14 amino acids. The CDR3 nucleotides read TGTGCCAGCAGCCACTGGGGGCCCCGAGAGACCCAGTACTTC. Protein sequence: CASSHWGPRETQYF.